This T cell receptor (beta chain) was observed in a study of Ad26.COV2.S vaccination and SARS-CoV-2 variants. Whole-study context: Donor got 5x10^10 or 1x10^11 viral particles of Ad26.COV2.S.

Method: immunoSEQ multiplex PCR; TCRdb's copy keeps in-frame clones and lacks some. The sample comprises over 300,000 clones, 80% to 90% of which are singletons, and just under 7.5% rests with the top ten. The CDR3 is 11 amino acids. With 2 bases removed from V and 6 bases from J, the gap between germline ends came to 4 bases. Germline V gives CDR1 MNHNS, CDR2 SASEGT. This clone was detected only a few times. Documented treatment: around 19 received Ad26.COV2.S at low or high dose, single or two shots; about 5 received placebo; per-sample allocation not given. Specimen acquisition occurred on day 63 following the initial vaccine or placebo injection. Built on an Ad26 vector, the vaccine expressed Wuhan-strain SARS-CoV-2 spike.

Sequenced material: peripheral blood, taken in a trial of Ad26.COV2.S vaccine versus placebo. The receptor was isolated from a person aged 18-60 years who received the Ad26.COV2.S COVID-19 vaccine or a placebo. The rearrangement links TRBV6-1 to TRBJ1-2; D remains unclear. CDR3 nucleotide sequence: TGTGCCAGCAGTGAACGTCATGGCTACACCTTC. Its protein product is CASSERHGYTF.